These 13 T cell receptor beta chains came from one sample sequenced in a study of Ad26.COV2.S vaccination and SARS-CoV-2 variants. The table came from immunoSEQ multiplex PCR; TCRdb's copy has only in-frame clones and leaves some out. Here the sample spans around 450,000 clones, roughly nine tenths being singletons. Treatment indicated: some 19 received Ad26.COV2.S at low or high dose, single or two shots; 5 received placebo; per-sample allocation not given. The study sampled participants on day 63 after the first vaccine or placebo injection. Specimen: peripheral blood, collected in a trial of Ad26.COV2.S vaccine versus placebo. Source of these receptors: a person aged 18-60 years who received the Ad26.COV2.S COVID-19 vaccine or a placebo.

The rearrangement joins TRBV4-2 to TRBJ1-2, with no clear D. CDR1 is LGHNA, CDR2 YNFKEQ, per germline. This CDR3 has 11 amino acids. Between the trimmed V and J ends, which lost 3 bases and 7 bases, there was a span of 6 bases. CDR3 sequence: CASSHKGGYTF. DNA of the CDR3: TGTGCCAGCAGCCATAAGGGTGGCTACACCTTC.

The rearrangement joins TRBV11-3 to TRBJ1-2, with TRBD1 as a possible D gene (5 bases). Germline V gene lookup returns CDR1 SGHNT and CDR2 YENEEA. Trimming cost V 0 bases and J 5 bases, with 7 bases left between them. This CDR3 is 13 amino acids long. CDR3 nucleotide sequence: TGTGCCAGCAGCTTAGAGGGGGGATATGGCTACACCTTC. Translating gives CASSLEGGYGYTF.

This clone was seen only once. V gene TRBV29-1 combines with J gene TRBJ1-1; D not resolved. V was clipped by 6 bases and J by 0 bases, with 14 bases between them. This CDR3 region has 14 residues. Germline V gene sequence: CDR1 SQVTM, CDR2 ANQGSEA. The CDR3 DNA reads as TGCAGCGTCACGGTGAGCGTGATGAACACTGAAGCTTTCTTT. Protein product: CSVTVSVMNTEAFF.

The rearrangement joins TRBV5-1 to TRBJ1-4; tentatively, D is TRBD1 (5 bases). The ends were cut back, 4 bases at V and 8 bases at J, with 21 bases in the middle. The CDR3 extends over 16 amino acids. The germline V gene has CDR1 SGHRS and CDR2 YFSETQ. The CDR3 spells CASSPRRDPTGEKLFF. The CDR3 DNA reads as TGCGCCAGCAGCCCAAGAAGGGACCCCACGGGAGAAAAACTGTTTTTT.

V is TRBV28 and J is TRBJ2-7; D is unresolved. V lost 2 bases, J lost 2 bases, and 10 bases lay in between. In germline, CDR1 is MDHEN, CDR2 SYDVKM. This CDR3 spans 14 amino acids. The CDR3 spells CASSLREFPYEQYV. The CDR3, as DNA: TGTGCCAGCAGTTTAAGGGAATTCCCCTACGAGCAGTACGTC.

The chain recombines TRBV14 with TRBJ2-7, with TRBD1 matching over 11 bases. Germline V lookup: CDR1 SGHDN, CDR2 FVKESK. This CDR3 region has 16 residues. J was trimmed by 5 bases and V by 4 bases; bases with no gene match: 10. The CDR3 DNA reads as TGTGCCAGCAGCCCTCGGACAGGGGGCTCTTTCCACGAGCAGTACGTC. This encodes CASSPRTGGSFHEQYV.

This chain joins TRBV5-6 and TRBJ2-3; D is unclear. The CDR3 is 13 residues long. V was cut by 8 bases and J by 4 bases, with 14 bases left in between. Germline loops: CDR1 SGHDT, CDR2 YYEEEE. CDR3 bases: TGTGCCAGTAAATCGACACTGGCAGATACGCAGTATTTT. It encodes CASKSTLADTQYF.

The chain links TRBV21-1 to TRBJ2-3; the table's D call, TRBD1, was not checked against the DNA. TRBV21-1 is a recognized pseudogene. CDR3 length equals 19 residues. The CDR3 DNA reads as TGTGCCAGCAGCTCGGGACAGGGGAACCCTAGTGAGGGCACAGATACGCAGTATTTT. This codes for CASSSGQGNPSEGTDTQYF.

J is TRBJ1-1 and V is TRBV11-3; D call uncertain. Trimming removed 1 base at V and 2 bases at J, with 8 bases between. Germline V gives CDR1 SGHNT, CDR2 YENEEA. The CDR3 contains 14 residues. The CDR3 nucleotides read TGTGCCAGCAGCTTAGCGGCAGAAAACACTGAAGCTTTCTTT. Protein sequence: CASSLAAENTEAFF.

This clone was recorded a few times. V gene TRBV5-5 combines with J gene TRBJ1-5; D gene ambiguous. Germline V gives CDR1 SGHKS, CDR2 YYEKEE (reference sequence). CDR3 length: 15 amino acids. Trimming left V 4 bases short and J 2 bases short, with 13 bases between. The CDR3: CASSDGPFGNQPQHF. CDR3 nucleotides: TGTGCCAGCAGCGATGGACCCTTCGGCAATCAGCCCCAGCATTTT. The whole variable domain, filled in from reference TRBV5-5 and TRBJ1-5, reads DAGVTQSPTHLIKTRGQQVTLRCSPISGHKSVSWYQQVLGQGPQFIFQYYEKEERGRGNFPDRFSARQFPNYSSELNVNALLLGDSALYLCASSDGPFGNQPQHFGDGTRLSIL.

The rearrangement joins TRBV28 to TRBJ2-2, with 7 bases aligning to TRBD2. V dropped 6 bases and J dropped 4; count of bases not matched to a gene: 11. The CDR3 is 16 amino acids. CDR1 is MDHEN and CDR2 is SYDVKM in the germline V gene. The CDR3 DNA reads TGTGCCAGCAGCGCCCAGGGAGGGGTCCCCACCGGGGAGCTGTTTTTT. It codes for CASSAQGGVPTGELFF.

The chain employs TRBV15 and TRBJ1-4, with a tentative D call TRBD1 (6 bases). This CDR3 is 15 amino acids long. Trimming took off 0 bases at V and 6 bases at J, with 11 bases between the two ends. The germline gives CDR1 LNHNV, CDR2 YYDKDF (reference sequence). CDR3 DNA: TGTGCCACCAGCAGAGATGGGACACGTTATGAAAAACTGTTTTTT. Protein: CATSRDGTRYEKLFF.

This chain links TRBV7-3 with TRBJ1-1, with 8 bases aligning to TRBD1. Germline CDR1 reads SGHTA; CDR2 reads FQGTGA. This CDR3 is built from 16 residues. V trimming: 4 bases; J trimming: 0 bases; junction bases outside the gene matches: 7. The CDR3 DNA is TGTGCCAGCAGCTCCAGGGGGCTTCCCATGAACACTGAAGCTTTCTTT. Its protein is CASSSRGLPMNTEAFF.